The 27 T cell receptor beta chains reported below all come from one sample, sequenced in a study of technical replicates of blood from a handful of donors. Only in-frame clones appear in the TCRdb table, and some are missing; sequencing was by immunoSEQ multiplex PCR. The sample shows about 60,000 clones, 75% to 90% of them seen only once. The sequenced material came from PBMCs. Receptors were obtained from a human donor in good health. Some clones in this sample may be carry-over from other donors' samples.

The J gene is TRBJ2-6, the V gene TRBV5-5, with a weak D call TRBD2 (6 bases). This CDR3 region has 15 residues. Trimming cost V 2 bases and J 3 bases, with 9 bases left between them. The germline V gene encodes CDR1 SGHKS and CDR2 YYEKEE (reference sequence). The CDR3 DNA follows: TGTGCCAGCAGCTTAGGAGGGAATGGGGCCAACGTCCTGACTTTC. Encoded protein: CASSLGGNGANVLTF.

This clone showed up just a few times. The rearrangement joins TRBV30 to TRBJ1-1; 7 nucleotides agree with TRBD1. Germline V gene lookup returns CDR1 GTSNPN and CDR2 SVGIG (reference sequence). After removal of 3 bases from V and 2 bases from J, the junction contained 12 bases not matched to a gene. The CDR3 is made up of 16 amino acids. The DNA of the CDR3 is TGTGCCTGGAGATCCGACAGGGCCCATTCAAACACTGAAGCTTTCTTT. Amino acid sequence: CAWRSDRAHSNTEAFF.

The chain joins TRBV20-1 to TRBJ1-1; D might be TRBD1 (6 bases). The CDR3 sequence is 11 residues long. Looked up from germline, CDR1 is DFQATT and CDR2 is SNEGSKA (reference sequence). CDR3 in amino acids: CSLSRTVEAFF. CDR3 DNA: TGCAGCTTAAGTAGGACAGTTGAAGCTTTCTTT.

V is TRBV5-4 and J is TRBJ2-5; perhaps TRBD2 as D (5 bases). This CDR3 has 14 residues. The germline V and J ends were trimmed by 5 bases and 1 base, with 12 bases remaining between them. Germline V gives CDR1 SGHNT, CDR2 YYREEE (reference sequence). The CDR3 DNA follows: TGTGCCAGCAGTCTACGTCGGGGCCAAGAGACCCAGTACTTC. Translating it yields CASSLRRGQETQYF.

The chain links TRBV7-3 to TRBJ2-1; the D gene is possibly TRBD1 (6 bases). Germline V gives CDR1 SGHTA, CDR2 FQGTGA. The V end was cut by 5 bases, the J end by 6 bases, with 11 bases between. The length of the CDR3 is 13 residues. CDR3 DNA: TGTGCCAGCAGCCCCTCAGGGGTCAATGAGCAGTTCTTC. Protein: CASSPSGVNEQFF.

This clone appeared once. V is TRBV28 and J is TRBJ2-2; 8 positions match TRBD1. Germline CDR1 and CDR2: MDHEN and SYDVKM. CDR3 size: 13 residues. The V gene end was trimmed by 5 bases and the J gene end by 14 bases; junction bases not matched to a gene: 10. The CDR3 DNA sequence: TGTGCCAGCAGTGACAGGGGCCCCTTCGGCCTGTTTTTT. Protein: CASSDRGPFGLFF.

This clone was seen a handful of times. V gene TRBV28 combines with J gene TRBJ1-3; 8 nucleotides align to TRBD1. The CDR3 extends over 17 amino acids. Germline values: CDR1 MDHEN, CDR2 SYDVKM. Losses at the gene ends were 5 bases for V and 7 bases for J; bases not matched to a gene: 16. CDR3 DNA sequence: TGTGCCAGCAGTCCCCGGGGCAGGGGGCGAGGAGGGAACACCATATATTTT. Protein product: CASSPRGRGRGGNTIYF. Filled out from reference TRBV28 and TRBJ1-3, the complete variable domain reads DVKVTQSSRYLVKRTGEKVFLECVQDMDHENMFWYRQDPGLGLRLIYFSYDVKMKEKGDIPEGYSVSREKKERFSLILESASTNQTSMYLCASSPRGRGRGGNTIYFGEGSWLTVV.

This clone has more than one count but fewer than ten. The chain joins TRBV7-2 to TRBJ1-2; D is possibly TRBD1 (5 bases). V was cut by 3 bases and J by 6 bases, with 14 bases left in between. In germline, CDR1 is SGHTA, CDR2 FQGNSA. The CDR3 runs 14 residues. CDR3 amino acids: CASSFDRGRNGYTF. The CDR3 nucleotides are TGTGCCAGCAGCTTTGACCGGGGGAGAAATGGCTACACCTTC.

The chain uses TRBV7-9 and TRBJ1-1, with 8 bases identical to TRBD1. CDR1 SEHNR and CDR2 FQNEAQ come from the germline V gene (reference sequence). The CDR3 totals 13 residues. Trimming cost V 2 bases and J 4 bases; bases outside gene matches: 0. In DNA, the CDR3 is TGTGCCAGCAGCTTAACAGGGGGCACTGAAGCTTTCTTT. It specifies CASSLTGGTEAFF.

This chain links TRBV7-2 with TRBJ2-1; D is perhaps TRBD2 (5 bases). This CDR3 has 14 amino acids. CDR1 is SGHTA and CDR2 is FQGNSA in the germline V gene. Trimming removed 4 bases from V and 3 bases from J, with 10 bases in between. The CDR3 reads CASSWVGGYNEQFF. CDR3 sequence (DNA): TGTGCCAGCAGCTGGGTCGGAGGCTACAATGAGCAGTTCTTC.

This clone was found once. This chain joins TRBV18 and TRBJ2-7; TRBD1 might be the D (6 bases). This CDR3 spans 14 amino acids. Trimming shortened V by 4 bases and J by 5 bases, and 15 bases separated the two germline ends. The germline gives CDR1 KGHSH, CDR2 LQKENI. The CDR3 region has the DNA TGTGCCAGCTCACTCACAGGGCTCGGGCACGAGCAGTACTTC. Protein: CASSLTGLGHEQYF.

This chain links TRBV5-4 with TRBJ2-7; 10 bases map to TRBD1. The V segment lost 4 bases and the J segment 0 bases; nucleotides outside the gene matches: 1. The CDR3 sequence is 14 residues long. Germline values: CDR1 SGHNT, CDR2 YYREEE (reference sequence). The CDR3 DNA sequence: TGTGCCAGCAGCGGGGACAGGGGCTCCTACGAGCAGTACTTC. It translates to CASSGDRGSYEQYF.

This clone came up a few times. V and J are TRBV13 and TRBJ2-1, with TRBD2 matching over 7 bases. The CDR3 totals 15 residues. The V gene's germline CDR1 is PRHDT and CDR2 FYEKMQ (reference sequence). Trimming at V came to 5 bases and at J to 6 bases, leaving 10 bases not matched to a gene. Written as DNA, the CDR3 is TGTGCCAGCAGCCCCCCCCGGACTAGAACCAATGAGCAGTTCTTC. Its protein product is CASSPPRTRTNEQFF.

This clone was counted between two and nine times. The rearrangement links TRBV5-5 to TRBJ1-5; a weak D match, TRBD1 (6 bases). V was pared by 0 bases and J by 4 bases, with 11 bases between. The CDR3 covers 15 residues. Germline-derived CDR1 and CDR2 are SGHKS and YYEKEE (reference sequence). CDR3 DNA sequence: TGTGCCAGCAGCTTGGCAGGGGATTGGAATCAGCCCCAGCATTTT. It encodes CASSLAGDWNQPQHF.

This chain uses TRBV7-9 with TRBJ1-6; 7 bases align to TRBD1. Germline-derived CDR1 and CDR2 are SEHNR and FQNEAQ (reference sequence). J was trimmed by 10 bases and V by 5 bases; bases with no gene match: 11. CDR3 length: 15 residues. CDR3 region: CASSPSGGLGSPLHF. The CDR3 DNA sequence: TGTGCCAGCAGCCCATCAGGGGGGCTTGGGTCACCCCTCCACTTT. Using reference TRBV7-9 and TRBJ1-6 for the parts outside the CDR3, the full variable domain is DTGVSQNPRHKITKRGQNVTFRCDPISEHNRLYWYRQTLGQGPEFLTYFQNEAQLEKSRLLSDRFSAERPKGSFSTLEIQRTEQGDSAMYLCASSPSGGLGSPLHFGNGTRLTVT.

This chain links TRBV6-1 with TRBJ2-1; 7 nucleotides align to TRBD2. With V trimmed by 3 bases and J by 10 bases, 3 bases remained unmatched. This CDR3 contains 12 residues. CDR1 and CDR2 (germline): MNHNS, SASEGT. CDR3 sequence (DNA): TGTGCCAGCAGTGATCCAGCGGGGGAGCAGTTCTTC. It translates to CASSDPAGEQFF.

This clone was seen just once. Here the CDR3 reads CATLADSYEQYF. The CDR3 DNA sequence: TGTGCCACGCTAGCGGATTCCTACGAGCAGTACTTC. V usage is TRBV10-3 and J usage is TRBJ2-7; 7 bases are shared with TRBD2. With 10 bases clipped from V and 1 base from J, the junction kept 4 bases outside the gene matches. This CDR3 spans 12 amino acids. Germline lookup yields CDR1 ENHRY and CDR2 SYGVKD.

The V and J genes are TRBV7-8 and TRBJ1-1, with D hard to call. With 6 bases removed from V and 1 base from J, the gap between germline ends came to 9 bases. This CDR3 spans 13 amino acids. In germline, CDR1 is SGHVS, CDR2 FQNEAQ. CDR3 loop: CASSDFRNTEAFF. The DNA of the CDR3 is TGTGCCAGCAGTGACTTCCGGAACACTGAAGCTTTCTTT.

The genes are TRBV5-4 and TRBJ2-5; 13 nucleotides align to TRBD2. Trimming removed 4 bases from V and 2 bases from J; junction bases left unmatched: 2. This CDR3 is built from 15 residues. The germline CDR1 and CDR2 sequences are SGHNT and YYREEE (reference sequence). CDR3 in amino acids: CASSGGLAGQETQYF. CDR3 sequence (DNA): TGTGCCAGCAGCGGGGGACTAGCGGGACAAGAGACCCAGTACTTC.

This clone is medium-sized (0.01 to 0.1%). The same CDR3 arises from other DNA sequences in this sample as well. The chain is built from TRBV5-1 and TRBJ2-1; possible D gene TRBD2, 5 bases. The CDR3 loop spans 14 amino acids. Trimming stripped 0 bases from V and 3 bases from J, with 7 bases between. Germline V gene data show CDR1 as SGHRS and CDR2 as YFSETQ. For the CDR3, the DNA is TGCGCCAGCAGCTTGGGTGGAGGCTACAATGAGCAGTTCTTC. Encoded protein: CASSLGGGYNEQFF.

This clone was counted a few times. This chain links TRBV30 with TRBJ1-1; D may be TRBD1 (5 bases). Germline V gives CDR1 GTSNPN, CDR2 SVGIG (reference sequence). This CDR3 spans 15 amino acids. V was trimmed by 3 bases and J by 5 bases, leaving 19 bases between them. CDR3 loop: CAWSVQSGAGTEAFF. CDR3 DNA sequence: TGTGCCTGGAGCGTCCAAAGCGGGGCCGGGACTGAAGCTTTCTTT. The variable domain in full, with the rest retrieved from reference TRBV30 and TRBJ1-1, is SQTIHQWPATLVQPVGSPLSLECTVEGTSNPNLYWYRQAAGRGLQLLFYSVGIGQISSEVPQNLSASRPQDRQFILSSKKLLLSDSGFYLCAWSVQSGAGTEAFFGQGTRLTVV.

The genes are TRBV2 and TRBJ1-3; tentative D call: TRBD1 (5 bases). Trimming removed 3 bases at V and 0 bases at J, with 6 bases between. The germline V gene has CDR1 SNHLY and CDR2 FYNNEI. CDR3 length equals 14 residues. CDR3 residues: CASSEGRSGNTIYF. As DNA, the CDR3 is TGTGCCAGCAGTGAGGGGCGCTCTGGAAACACCATATATTTT. Using reference TRBV2 and TRBJ1-3 for the parts outside the CDR3, the full variable domain is EPEVTQTPSHQVTQMGQEVILRCVPISNHLYFYWYRQILGQKVEFLVSFYNNEISEKSEIFDDQFSVERPDGSNFTLKIRSTKLEDSAMYFCASSEGRSGNTIYFGEGSWLTVV.

The rearrangement uses TRBV10-3 and TRBJ2-7, with TRBD1 matching 7 bases. J was trimmed by 0 bases and V by 0 bases; bases with no gene match: 2. Germline assignment: CDR1 ENHRY and CDR2 SYGVKD. CDR3 length: 15 residues. The CDR3 here is CAISESDRSSYEQYF. CDR3 sequence (DNA): TGTGCCATCAGTGAGTCGGACAGGAGCTCCTACGAGCAGTACTTC.

This chain links TRBV13 with TRBJ2-2, with 9 nucleotides matching TRBD2. With 3 bases clipped from V and 5 bases from J, the junction kept 10 bases outside the gene matches. This CDR3 has 17 residues. Germline V gene lookup returns CDR1 PRHDT and CDR2 FYEKMQ (reference sequence). For the CDR3, the DNA is TGTGCCAGCAGCTTGGGGGGGACTAGCTCCGTTACCGGGGAGCTGTTTTTT. This encodes CASSLGGTSSVTGELFF.

V gene TRBV5-6 combines with J gene TRBJ1-3; D gene ambiguous. Germline loops: CDR1 SGHDT, CDR2 YYEEEE. The CDR3 is made up of 16 amino acids. Trimming pared 3 bases from V and 0 bases from J, leaving 13 bases between. The CDR3 spells CASSSETKTSGNTIYF. The CDR3 coding sequence is TGTGCCAGCAGCTCAGAGACAAAAACCTCTGGAAACACCATATATTTT.

The V and J genes are TRBV10-3 and TRBJ2-7; 11 nucleotides align to TRBD2. From germline, CDR1 is ENHRY and CDR2 SYGVKD. The CDR3 spans 14 residues. With V trimmed by 5 bases and J by 5 bases, 5 bases remained unmatched. This CDR3 is CAISLSGGANEQYF. CDR3 nucleotide sequence: TGTGCCATCAGTCTTAGCGGGGGGGCCAACGAGCAGTACTTC.

This clone showed up just once. The V call is TRBV19, the J call TRBJ2-1, with D maybe TRBD2 (6 bases). This CDR3 comprises 16 residues. V lost 7 bases and J lost 0, with 16 bases in between. Germline V lookup: CDR1 LNHDA, CDR2 SQIVND (reference sequence). The CDR3: CASTPGRGSSYNEQFF. CDR3 coding DNA: TGTGCCAGTACCCCAGGACGGGGGAGCTCCTACAATGAGCAGTTCTTC. The full variable domain, rest sourced from reference TRBV19 and TRBJ2-1, is DGGITQSPKYLFRKEGQNVTLSCEQNLNHDAMYWYRQDPGQGLRLIYYSQIVNDFQKGDIAEGYSVSREKKESFPLTVTSAQKNPTAFYLCASTPGRGSSYNEQFFGPGTRLTVL.